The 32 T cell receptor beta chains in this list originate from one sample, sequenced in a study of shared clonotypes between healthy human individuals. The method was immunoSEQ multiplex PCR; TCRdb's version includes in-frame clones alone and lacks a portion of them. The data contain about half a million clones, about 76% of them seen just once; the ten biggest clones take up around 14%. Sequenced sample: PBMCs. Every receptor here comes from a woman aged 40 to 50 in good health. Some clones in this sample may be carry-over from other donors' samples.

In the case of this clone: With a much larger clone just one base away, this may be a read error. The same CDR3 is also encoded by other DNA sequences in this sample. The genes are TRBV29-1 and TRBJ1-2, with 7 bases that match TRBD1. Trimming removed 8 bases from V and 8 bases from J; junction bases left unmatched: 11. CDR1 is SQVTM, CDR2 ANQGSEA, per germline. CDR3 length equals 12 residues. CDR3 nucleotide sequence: TGCAGCAGTCTTGGACAGGACCACGGCTACACCTTC. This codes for CSSLGQDHGYTF.

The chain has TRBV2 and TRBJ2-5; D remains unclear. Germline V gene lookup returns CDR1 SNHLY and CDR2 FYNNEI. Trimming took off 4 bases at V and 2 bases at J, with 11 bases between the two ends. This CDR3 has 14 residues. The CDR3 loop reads CASSVQGPQETQYF. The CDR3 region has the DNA TGTGCCAGCAGTGTCCAAGGGCCGCAAGAGACCCAGTACTTC.

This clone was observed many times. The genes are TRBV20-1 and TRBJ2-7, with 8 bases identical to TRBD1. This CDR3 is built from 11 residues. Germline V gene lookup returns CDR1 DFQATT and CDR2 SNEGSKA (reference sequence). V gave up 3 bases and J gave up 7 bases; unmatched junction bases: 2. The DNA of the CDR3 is TGCAGTGCTAGCCGACAGGGGGAGCAGTACTTC. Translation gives CSASRQGEQYF.

The CDR3 nucleotides are TGTGCCTGGAGTGTAGGAGGGGAGGTGAACACTGAAGCTTTCTTT. Translating gives CAWSVGGEVNTEAFF. The V call is TRBV30, the J call TRBJ1-1; weak D call: TRBD1 (5 bases). Trimming took off 0 bases at V and 0 bases at J, with 11 bases between the two ends. Germline lookup yields CDR1 GTSNPN and CDR2 SVGIG (reference sequence). The CDR3 spans 15 residues.

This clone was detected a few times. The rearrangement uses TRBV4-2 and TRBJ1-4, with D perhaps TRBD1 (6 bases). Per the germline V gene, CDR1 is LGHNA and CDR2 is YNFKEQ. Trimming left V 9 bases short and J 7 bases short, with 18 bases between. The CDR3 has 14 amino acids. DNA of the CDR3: TGTGCCAGTCAAACCGGGACAAGGGCTGAAAAACTGTTTTTT. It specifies CASQTGTRAEKLFF.

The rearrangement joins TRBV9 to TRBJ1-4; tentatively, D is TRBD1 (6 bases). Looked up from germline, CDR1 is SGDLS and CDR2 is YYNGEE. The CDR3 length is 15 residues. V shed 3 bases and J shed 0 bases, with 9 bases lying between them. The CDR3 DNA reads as TGTGCCAGCAGCGGAGGGACACCAACTAATGAAAAACTGTTTTTT. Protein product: CASSGGTPTNEKLFF.

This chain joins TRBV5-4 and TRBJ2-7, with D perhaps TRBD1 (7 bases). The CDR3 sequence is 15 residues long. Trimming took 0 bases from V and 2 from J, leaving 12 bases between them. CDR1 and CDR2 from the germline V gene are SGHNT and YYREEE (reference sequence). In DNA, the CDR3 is TGTGCCAGCAGCTTGGGCGGAGGGGGCCCCTACGAGCAGTACTTC. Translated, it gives CASSLGGGGPYEQYF.

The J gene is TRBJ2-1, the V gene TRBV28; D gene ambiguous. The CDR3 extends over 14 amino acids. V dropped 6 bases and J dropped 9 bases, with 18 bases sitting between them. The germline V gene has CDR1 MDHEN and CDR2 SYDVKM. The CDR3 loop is CASSLYRITGEQFF. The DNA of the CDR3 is TGTGCCAGCAGCCTATACCGGATTACGGGTGAGCAGTTCTTC. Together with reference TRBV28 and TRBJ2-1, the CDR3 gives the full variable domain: DVKVTQSSRYLVKRTGEKVFLECVQDMDHENMFWYRQDPGLGLRLIYFSYDVKMKEKGDIPEGYSVSREKKERFSLILESASTNQTSMYLCASSLYRITGEQFFGPGTRLTVL.

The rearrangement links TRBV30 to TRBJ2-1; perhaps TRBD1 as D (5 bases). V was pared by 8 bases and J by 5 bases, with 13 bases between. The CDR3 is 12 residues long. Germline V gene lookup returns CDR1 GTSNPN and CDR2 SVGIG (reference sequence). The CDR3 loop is CAQGKRHNEQFF. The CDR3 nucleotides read TGTGCCCAGGGTAAACGTCACAATGAGCAGTTCTTC.

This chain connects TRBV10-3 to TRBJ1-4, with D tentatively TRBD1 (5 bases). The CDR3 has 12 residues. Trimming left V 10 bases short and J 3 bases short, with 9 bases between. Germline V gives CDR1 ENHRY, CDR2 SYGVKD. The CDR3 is CATREANEKLFF. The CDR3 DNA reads TGTGCCACCAGGGAGGCTAATGAAAAACTGTTTTTT.

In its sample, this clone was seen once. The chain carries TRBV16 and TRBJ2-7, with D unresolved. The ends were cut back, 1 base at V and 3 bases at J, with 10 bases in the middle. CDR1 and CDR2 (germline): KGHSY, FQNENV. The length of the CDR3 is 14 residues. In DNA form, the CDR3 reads TGTGCCAGCAGCCAATTGCGGACGGACTACGAGCAGTACTTC. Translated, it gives CASSQLRTDYEQYF.

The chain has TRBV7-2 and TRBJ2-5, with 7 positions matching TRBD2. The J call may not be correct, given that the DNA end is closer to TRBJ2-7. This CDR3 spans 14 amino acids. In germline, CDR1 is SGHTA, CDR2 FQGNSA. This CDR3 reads CASSSAGSVYEQYF. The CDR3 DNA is TGTGCCAGCAGCTCAGCGGGATCGGTGTACGAGCAGTACTTC.

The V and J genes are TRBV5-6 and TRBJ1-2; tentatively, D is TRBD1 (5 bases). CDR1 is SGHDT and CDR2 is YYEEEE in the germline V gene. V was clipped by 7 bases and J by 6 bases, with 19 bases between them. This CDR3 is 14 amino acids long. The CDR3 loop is CASAKRTLRDGYTF. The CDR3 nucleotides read TGTGCCAGCGCTAAAAGGACACTAAGGGATGGCTACACCTTC.

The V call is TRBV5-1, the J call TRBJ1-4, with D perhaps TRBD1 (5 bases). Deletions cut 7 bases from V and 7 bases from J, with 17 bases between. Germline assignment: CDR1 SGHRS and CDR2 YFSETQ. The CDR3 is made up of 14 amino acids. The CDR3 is CASGVGPPPEKLFF. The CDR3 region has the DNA TGCGCCAGCGGTGTGGGACCGCCGCCTGAAAAACTGTTTTTT.

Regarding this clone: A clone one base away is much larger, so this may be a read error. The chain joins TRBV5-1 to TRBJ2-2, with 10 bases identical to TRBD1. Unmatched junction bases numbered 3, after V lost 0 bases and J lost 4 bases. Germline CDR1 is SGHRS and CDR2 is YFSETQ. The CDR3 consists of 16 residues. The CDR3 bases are TGCGCCAGCAGCTTGGTGACAGGGGGCGGCACCGGGGAGCTGTTTTTT. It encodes CASSLVTGGGTGELFF.

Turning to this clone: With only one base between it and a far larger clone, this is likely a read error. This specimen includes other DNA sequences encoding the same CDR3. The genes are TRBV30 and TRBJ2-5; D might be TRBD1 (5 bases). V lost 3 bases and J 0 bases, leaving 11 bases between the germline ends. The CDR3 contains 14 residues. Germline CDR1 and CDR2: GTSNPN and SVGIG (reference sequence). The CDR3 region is CAWSRQIYQETQYF. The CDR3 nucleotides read TGTGCCTGGAGCCGACAGATATACCAAGAGACCCAGTACTTC.

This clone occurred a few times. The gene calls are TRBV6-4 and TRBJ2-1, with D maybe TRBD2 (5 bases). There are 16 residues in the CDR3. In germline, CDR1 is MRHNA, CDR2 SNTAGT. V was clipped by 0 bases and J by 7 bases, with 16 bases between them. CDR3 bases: TGTGCCAGCAGTGACTCGGTGGACGGGGTGTGGAATGAGCAGTTCTTC. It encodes CASSDSVDGVWNEQFF.

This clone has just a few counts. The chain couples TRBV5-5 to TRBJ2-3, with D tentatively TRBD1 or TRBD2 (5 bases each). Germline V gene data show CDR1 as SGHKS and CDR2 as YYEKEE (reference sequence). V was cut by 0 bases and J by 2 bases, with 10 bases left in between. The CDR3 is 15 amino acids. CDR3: CASSLGGATTDTQYF. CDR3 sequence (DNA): TGTGCCAGCAGCTTGGGAGGGGCCACCACAGATACGCAGTATTTT.

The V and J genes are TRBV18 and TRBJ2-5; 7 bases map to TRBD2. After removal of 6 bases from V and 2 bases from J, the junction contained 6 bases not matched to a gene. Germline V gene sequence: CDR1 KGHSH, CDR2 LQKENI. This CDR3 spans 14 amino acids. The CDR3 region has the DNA TGTGCCAGCTCCCCTCTAGCGGAACAAGAGACCCAGTACTTC. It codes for CASSPLAEQETQYF.

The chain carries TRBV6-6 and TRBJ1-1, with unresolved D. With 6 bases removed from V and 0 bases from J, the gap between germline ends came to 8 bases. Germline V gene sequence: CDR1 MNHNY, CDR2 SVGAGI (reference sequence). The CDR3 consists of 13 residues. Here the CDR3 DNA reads TGTGCCAGCAGGAACCAGGTGAACACTGAAGCTTTCTTT. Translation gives CASRNQVNTEAFF.

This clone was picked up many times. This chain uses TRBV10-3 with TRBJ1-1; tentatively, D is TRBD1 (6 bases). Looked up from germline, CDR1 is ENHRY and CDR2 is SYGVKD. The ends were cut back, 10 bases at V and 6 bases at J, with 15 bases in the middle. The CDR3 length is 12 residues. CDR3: CASQGPTPEAFF. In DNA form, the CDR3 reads TGTGCCAGCCAGGGGCCAACCCCTGAAGCTTTCTTT.

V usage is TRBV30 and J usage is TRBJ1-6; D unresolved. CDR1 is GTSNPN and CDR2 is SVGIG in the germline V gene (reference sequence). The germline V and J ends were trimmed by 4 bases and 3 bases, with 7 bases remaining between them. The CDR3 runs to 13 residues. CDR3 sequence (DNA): TGTGCCTGGATTAAACTCTATAATTCACCCCTCCACTTT. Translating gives CAWIKLYNSPLHF.

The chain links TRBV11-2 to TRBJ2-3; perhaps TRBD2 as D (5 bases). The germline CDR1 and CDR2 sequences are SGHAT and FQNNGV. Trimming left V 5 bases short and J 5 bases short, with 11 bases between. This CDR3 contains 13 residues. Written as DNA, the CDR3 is TGTGCCAGCAGCCGGGATCGCCAAGATACGCAGTATTTT. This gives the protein CASSRDRQDTQYF.

This chain's CDR3 is CASSAGRAEAFF. Here the CDR3 DNA reads TGTGCCAGCAGTGCGGGCAGGGCTGAAGCTTTCTTT. The chain carries TRBV6-1 and TRBJ1-1; a weak D match, TRBD1 (5 bases). With 4 bases removed from V and 6 bases from J, the gap between germline ends came to 9 bases. Germline values: CDR1 MNHNS, CDR2 SASEGT. CDR3 size: 12 residues.

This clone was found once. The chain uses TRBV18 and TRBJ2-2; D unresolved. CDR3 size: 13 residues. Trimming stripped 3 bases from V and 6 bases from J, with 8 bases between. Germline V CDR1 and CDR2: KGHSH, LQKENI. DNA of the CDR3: TGTGCCAGCTCACCCTCGCCCCCCGGGGAGCTGTTTTTT. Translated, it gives CASSPSPPGELFF.

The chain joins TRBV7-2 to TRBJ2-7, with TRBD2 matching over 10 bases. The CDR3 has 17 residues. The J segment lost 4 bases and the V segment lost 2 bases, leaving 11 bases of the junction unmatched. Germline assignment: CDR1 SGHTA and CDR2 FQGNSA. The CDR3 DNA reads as TGTGCCAGCAGCTTAACCGGGACTAGCGACCGAAATTACGAGCAGTACTTC. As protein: CASSLTGTSDRNYEQYF.

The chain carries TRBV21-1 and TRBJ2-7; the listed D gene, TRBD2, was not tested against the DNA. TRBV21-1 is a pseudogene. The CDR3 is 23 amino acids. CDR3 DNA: TGTGCCAGCAGCATAGCCCCAAAGGTGGGACTAGCGGGAGGATTAATCAGCTCCTACGAGCAGTACTTC. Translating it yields CASSIAPKVGLAGGLISSYEQYF.

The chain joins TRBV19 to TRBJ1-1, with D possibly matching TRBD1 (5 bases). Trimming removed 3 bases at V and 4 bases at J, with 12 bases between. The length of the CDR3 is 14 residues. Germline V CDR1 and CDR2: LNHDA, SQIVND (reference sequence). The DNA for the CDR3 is TGTGCCAGTAGTATCAGGGATCTCGGCACTGAAGCTTTCTTT. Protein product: CASSIRDLGTEAFF.

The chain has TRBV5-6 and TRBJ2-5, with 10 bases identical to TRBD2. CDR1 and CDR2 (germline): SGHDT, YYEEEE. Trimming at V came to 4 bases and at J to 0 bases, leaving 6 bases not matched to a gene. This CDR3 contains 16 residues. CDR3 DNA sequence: TGTGCCAGCAGCGAAGGACTAGCGGCTTACCAAGAGACCCAGTACTTC. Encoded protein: CASSEGLAAYQETQYF. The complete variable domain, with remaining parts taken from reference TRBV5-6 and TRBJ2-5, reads DAGVTQSPTHLIKTRGQQVTLRCSPKSGHDTVSWYQQALGQGPQFIFQYYEEEERQRGNFPDRFSGHQFPNYSSELNVNALLLGDSALYLCASSEGLAAYQETQYFGPGTRLLVL.

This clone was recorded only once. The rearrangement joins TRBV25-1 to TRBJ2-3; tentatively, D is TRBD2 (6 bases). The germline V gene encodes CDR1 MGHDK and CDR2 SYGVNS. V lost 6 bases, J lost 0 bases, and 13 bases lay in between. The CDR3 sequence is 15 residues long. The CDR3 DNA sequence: TGTGCCAGCAGCCCTAGCGCAACCAGCACAGATACGCAGTATTTT. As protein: CASSPSATSTDTQYF.

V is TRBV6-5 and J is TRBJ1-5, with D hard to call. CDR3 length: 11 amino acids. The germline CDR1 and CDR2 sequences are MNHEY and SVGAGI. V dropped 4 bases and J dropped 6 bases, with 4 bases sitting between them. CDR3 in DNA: TGTGCCAGCAGTTTGGGTCAGCCCCAGCATTTT. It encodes CASSLGQPQHF.

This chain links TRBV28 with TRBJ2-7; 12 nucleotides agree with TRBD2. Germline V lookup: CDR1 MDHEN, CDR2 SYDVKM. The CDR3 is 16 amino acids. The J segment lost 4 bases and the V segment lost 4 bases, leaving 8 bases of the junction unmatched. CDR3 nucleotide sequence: TGTGCCAGCAGTTCGACTAGCGGGAGCTTTGGATACGAGCAGTACTTC. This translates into CASSSTSGSFGYEQYF.